A selection of T cell receptor beta chains follows, all from one sample in a study of CXCR3-negative and CXCR3-positive naive CD8 T cells. From its re-call of the 5' RACE reads, TCRdb lists each CDR3 protein once, without DNA. This table holds about 60,000 distinct CDR3 sequences. Sequencing was carried out using naive CXCR3+ CD8+ T cells from blood. The source is a human donor in good health. Some clones in this sample may be carry-over from other donors' samples. CDR3s include the opening cysteine and the closing phenylalanine or tryptophan.

v_call: TRBV27
j_call: TRBJ2-7
cdr3_aa: CASSGQGNEQYF

v_call: TRBV27
j_call: TRBJ2-5
cdr3_aa: CASRRTGEETQYF

v_call: TRBV29-1
j_call: TRBJ2-3
cdr3_aa: CSVTPQGDTQYF

v_call: TRBV25-1
j_call: TRBJ2-1
cdr3_aa: CASSEYLGLDNEQFF

v_call: TRBV6-1
j_call: TRBJ2-2
cdr3_aa: CASRAGTSGLTGELFF

v_call: TRBV5-8
j_call: TRBJ2-7
cdr3_aa: CASSLPQLYEQYF

v_call: TRBV2
j_call: TRBJ1-5
cdr3_aa: CASRPDQNGQPQHF

v_call: TRBV13
j_call: TRBJ1-6
cdr3_aa: CASSLVGQGNSPLHF

v_call: TRBV10-3
j_call: TRBJ2-7
cdr3_aa: CAISEWGEHYEQYF

v_call: TRBV4-1
j_call: TRBJ1-2
cdr3_aa: CASSQDQNYGYTF

v_call: TRBV28
j_call: TRBJ1-5
cdr3_aa: CASSFSFDRTSNQPQHF

v_call: TRBV20-1
j_call: TRBJ2-3
cdr3_aa: CSAKLLEGTDTQYF

v_call: TRBV4-3
j_call: TRBJ1-1
cdr3_aa: CASSQDEGGFNTEAFF

v_call: TRBV7-9
j_call: TRBJ2-2
cdr3_aa: CASSPKQGSAGELFF

v_call: TRBV11-2
j_call: TRBJ2-7
cdr3_aa: CASSPGPAAYKQYF

v_call: TRBV24-1
j_call: TRBJ2-1
cdr3_aa: CATSDPDRGNEQFF

v_call: TRBV4-1
j_call: TRBJ1-5
cdr3_aa: CASSQERGNQPQHF

v_call: TRBV7-9
j_call: TRBJ1-1
cdr3_aa: CASSSAGFIEAFF

v_call: TRBV6-2/TRBV6-3
j_call: TRBJ2-1
cdr3_aa: CASSLLSQSSYNEQFF

v_call: TRBV27
j_call: TRBJ2-7
cdr3_aa: CASSLQPGSSYEQYF

v_call: TRBV6-6
j_call: TRBJ2-5
cdr3_aa: CASTRQPQETQYF

v_call: TRBV28
j_call: TRBJ2-1
cdr3_aa: CASSPRQAPNEQFF

v_call: TRBV11-2
j_call: TRBJ2-3
cdr3_aa: CASSLALTDTQYF

v_call: TRBV9
j_call: TRBJ2-2
cdr3_aa: CASSVARLPGELFF

v_call: TRBV7-3
j_call: TRBJ1-5
cdr3_aa: CASSCFRVDQPQHF

v_call: TRBV9
j_call: TRBJ2-1
cdr3_aa: CASSVAGSGEQFF

v_call: TRBV15
j_call: TRBJ2-5
cdr3_aa: CATSRDFSGGAETQYF

v_call: TRBV5-4
j_call: TRBJ2-7
cdr3_aa: CASSLEASYEQYF

v_call: TRBV6-5
j_call: TRBJ1-2
cdr3_aa: CASSYWVRGGGYTF

v_call: TRBV7-9
j_call: TRBJ1-5
cdr3_aa: CASSHTVAGGLDQPQHF

v_call: TRBV7-9
j_call: TRBJ2-1
cdr3_aa: CASSLGLAGESYNEQFF

v_call: TRBV18
j_call: TRBJ1-1
cdr3_aa: CASSPVDRHTEAFF

v_call: TRBV12-3/TRBV12-4
j_call: TRBJ2-7
cdr3_aa: CASSLHRSYEQYF

v_call: TRBV11-2
j_call: TRBJ2-1
cdr3_aa: CASSLDPTGLRLRSYNEQFF

v_call: TRBV29-1
j_call: TRBJ2-7
cdr3_aa: CSVDIYPSYEQYF

v_call: TRBV6-2/TRBV6-3
j_call: TRBJ2-1
cdr3_aa: CASKKETSGFMDEQFF

v_call: TRBV6-2/TRBV6-3
j_call: TRBJ2-7
cdr3_aa: CASNLEGPPYEQYF

v_call: TRBV3-1
j_call: TRBJ2-7
cdr3_aa: CASSHRTYEQYF

v_call: TRBV7-2
j_call: TRBJ2-2
cdr3_aa: CASDVGGTGELFF

v_call: TRBV6-5
j_call: TRBJ1-5
cdr3_aa: CASSSGGTLGRNQPQHF

v_call: TRBV7-9
j_call: TRBJ2-7
cdr3_aa: CASSLGWGDSYEQYF

v_call: TRBV19
j_call: TRBJ2-2
cdr3_aa: CASSLQGTGELFF

v_call: TRBV12-3/TRBV12-4
j_call: TRBJ2-7
cdr3_aa: CASSPGGGAVPNEQYF

v_call: TRBV9
j_call: TRBJ2-7
cdr3_aa: CASSSSPGVSYEQYF

v_call: TRBV5-4
j_call: TRBJ2-2
cdr3_aa: CASSLSFSANTGELFF

v_call: TRBV7-9
j_call: TRBJ2-1
cdr3_aa: CASGVGGGAYNEQFF

v_call: TRBV5-4
j_call: TRBJ2-1
cdr3_aa: CASSSIQGPLGEQFF

v_call: TRBV9
j_call: TRBJ1-2
cdr3_aa: CASSLSRQANYGYTF

v_call: TRBV4-2
j_call: TRBJ2-3
cdr3_aa: CASSHLPRTDTQYF

v_call: TRBV6-4
j_call: TRBJ2-3
cdr3_aa: CASSDSAADTQYF

v_call: TRBV3-1
j_call: TRBJ2-7
cdr3_aa: CASRYQRGASYEQYF

v_call: TRBV6-4
j_call: TRBJ2-7
cdr3_aa: CASSQGLSSYEQYF

v_call: TRBV29-1
j_call: TRBJ1-1
cdr3_aa: CSEITRENTEAFF